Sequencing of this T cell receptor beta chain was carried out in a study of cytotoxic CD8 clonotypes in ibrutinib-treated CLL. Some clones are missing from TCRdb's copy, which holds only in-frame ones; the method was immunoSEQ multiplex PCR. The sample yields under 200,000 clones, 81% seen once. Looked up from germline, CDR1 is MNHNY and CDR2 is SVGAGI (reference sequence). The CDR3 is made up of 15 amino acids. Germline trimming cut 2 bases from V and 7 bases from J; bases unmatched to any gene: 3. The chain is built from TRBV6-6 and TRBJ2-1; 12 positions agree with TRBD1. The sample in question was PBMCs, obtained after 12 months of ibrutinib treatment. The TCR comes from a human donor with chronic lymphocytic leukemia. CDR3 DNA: TGTGCCAGCAGTTACCCGGGACAGGGGGCGAATGAGCAGTTCTTC. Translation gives CASSYPGQGANEQFF.